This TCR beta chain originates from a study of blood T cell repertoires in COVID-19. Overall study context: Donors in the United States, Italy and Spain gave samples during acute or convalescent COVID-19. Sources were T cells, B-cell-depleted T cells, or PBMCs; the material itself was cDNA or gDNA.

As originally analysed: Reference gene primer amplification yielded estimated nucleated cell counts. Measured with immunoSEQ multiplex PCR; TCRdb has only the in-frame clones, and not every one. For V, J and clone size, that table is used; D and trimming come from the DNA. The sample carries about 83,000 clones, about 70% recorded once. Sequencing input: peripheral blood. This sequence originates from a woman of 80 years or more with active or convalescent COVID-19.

The CDR3 DNA is TGTGCCAGCAGTTACCGAACAGGGGGCGTGAACTATGGCTACACCTTC. Translated: CASSYRTGGVNYGYTF. V and J are TRBV6-2 or TRBV6-3 and TRBJ1-2; 9 nucleotides align to TRBD1. CDR1 and CDR2 (germline): MNHEY, SVGEGT. There are 16 residues in the CDR3. The V segment lost 2 bases and the J segment 2 bases; nucleotides outside the gene matches: 6.